This T cell receptor beta chain came from a study of blood T cells in healthy people across ages. The CDR3 sequence is 15 residues long. With 2 bases removed from V and 0 bases from J, the gap between germline ends came to 7 bases. Germline CDR1 ENHRY, CDR2 SYGVKD. This clonotype was counted ten times or more. Every sample had a minimum of 6 million PBMCs isolated. Primed by a sample-barcoded 5' primer and a J-beta primer mix, a second PCR proceeded for about 7 to 12 cycles. TCRdb called the 5' RACE reads again in MiXCR, with one record for every CDR3 protein. Here the sample spans 750,000 to 1,000,000 distinct CDR3 sequences, just under 30% being singletons. The same sample was also studied in work on T cells of mothers and their children.

This TCR came from a woman in her 40s in good health. What was sequenced was blood. The chain combines TRBV10-3 with TRBJ2-2; D not certain. The CDR3 is CAISEGAANTGELFF. The DNA for the CDR3 is TGTGCCATCAGTGAGGGAGCAGCGAACACCGGGGAGCTGTTTTTT.